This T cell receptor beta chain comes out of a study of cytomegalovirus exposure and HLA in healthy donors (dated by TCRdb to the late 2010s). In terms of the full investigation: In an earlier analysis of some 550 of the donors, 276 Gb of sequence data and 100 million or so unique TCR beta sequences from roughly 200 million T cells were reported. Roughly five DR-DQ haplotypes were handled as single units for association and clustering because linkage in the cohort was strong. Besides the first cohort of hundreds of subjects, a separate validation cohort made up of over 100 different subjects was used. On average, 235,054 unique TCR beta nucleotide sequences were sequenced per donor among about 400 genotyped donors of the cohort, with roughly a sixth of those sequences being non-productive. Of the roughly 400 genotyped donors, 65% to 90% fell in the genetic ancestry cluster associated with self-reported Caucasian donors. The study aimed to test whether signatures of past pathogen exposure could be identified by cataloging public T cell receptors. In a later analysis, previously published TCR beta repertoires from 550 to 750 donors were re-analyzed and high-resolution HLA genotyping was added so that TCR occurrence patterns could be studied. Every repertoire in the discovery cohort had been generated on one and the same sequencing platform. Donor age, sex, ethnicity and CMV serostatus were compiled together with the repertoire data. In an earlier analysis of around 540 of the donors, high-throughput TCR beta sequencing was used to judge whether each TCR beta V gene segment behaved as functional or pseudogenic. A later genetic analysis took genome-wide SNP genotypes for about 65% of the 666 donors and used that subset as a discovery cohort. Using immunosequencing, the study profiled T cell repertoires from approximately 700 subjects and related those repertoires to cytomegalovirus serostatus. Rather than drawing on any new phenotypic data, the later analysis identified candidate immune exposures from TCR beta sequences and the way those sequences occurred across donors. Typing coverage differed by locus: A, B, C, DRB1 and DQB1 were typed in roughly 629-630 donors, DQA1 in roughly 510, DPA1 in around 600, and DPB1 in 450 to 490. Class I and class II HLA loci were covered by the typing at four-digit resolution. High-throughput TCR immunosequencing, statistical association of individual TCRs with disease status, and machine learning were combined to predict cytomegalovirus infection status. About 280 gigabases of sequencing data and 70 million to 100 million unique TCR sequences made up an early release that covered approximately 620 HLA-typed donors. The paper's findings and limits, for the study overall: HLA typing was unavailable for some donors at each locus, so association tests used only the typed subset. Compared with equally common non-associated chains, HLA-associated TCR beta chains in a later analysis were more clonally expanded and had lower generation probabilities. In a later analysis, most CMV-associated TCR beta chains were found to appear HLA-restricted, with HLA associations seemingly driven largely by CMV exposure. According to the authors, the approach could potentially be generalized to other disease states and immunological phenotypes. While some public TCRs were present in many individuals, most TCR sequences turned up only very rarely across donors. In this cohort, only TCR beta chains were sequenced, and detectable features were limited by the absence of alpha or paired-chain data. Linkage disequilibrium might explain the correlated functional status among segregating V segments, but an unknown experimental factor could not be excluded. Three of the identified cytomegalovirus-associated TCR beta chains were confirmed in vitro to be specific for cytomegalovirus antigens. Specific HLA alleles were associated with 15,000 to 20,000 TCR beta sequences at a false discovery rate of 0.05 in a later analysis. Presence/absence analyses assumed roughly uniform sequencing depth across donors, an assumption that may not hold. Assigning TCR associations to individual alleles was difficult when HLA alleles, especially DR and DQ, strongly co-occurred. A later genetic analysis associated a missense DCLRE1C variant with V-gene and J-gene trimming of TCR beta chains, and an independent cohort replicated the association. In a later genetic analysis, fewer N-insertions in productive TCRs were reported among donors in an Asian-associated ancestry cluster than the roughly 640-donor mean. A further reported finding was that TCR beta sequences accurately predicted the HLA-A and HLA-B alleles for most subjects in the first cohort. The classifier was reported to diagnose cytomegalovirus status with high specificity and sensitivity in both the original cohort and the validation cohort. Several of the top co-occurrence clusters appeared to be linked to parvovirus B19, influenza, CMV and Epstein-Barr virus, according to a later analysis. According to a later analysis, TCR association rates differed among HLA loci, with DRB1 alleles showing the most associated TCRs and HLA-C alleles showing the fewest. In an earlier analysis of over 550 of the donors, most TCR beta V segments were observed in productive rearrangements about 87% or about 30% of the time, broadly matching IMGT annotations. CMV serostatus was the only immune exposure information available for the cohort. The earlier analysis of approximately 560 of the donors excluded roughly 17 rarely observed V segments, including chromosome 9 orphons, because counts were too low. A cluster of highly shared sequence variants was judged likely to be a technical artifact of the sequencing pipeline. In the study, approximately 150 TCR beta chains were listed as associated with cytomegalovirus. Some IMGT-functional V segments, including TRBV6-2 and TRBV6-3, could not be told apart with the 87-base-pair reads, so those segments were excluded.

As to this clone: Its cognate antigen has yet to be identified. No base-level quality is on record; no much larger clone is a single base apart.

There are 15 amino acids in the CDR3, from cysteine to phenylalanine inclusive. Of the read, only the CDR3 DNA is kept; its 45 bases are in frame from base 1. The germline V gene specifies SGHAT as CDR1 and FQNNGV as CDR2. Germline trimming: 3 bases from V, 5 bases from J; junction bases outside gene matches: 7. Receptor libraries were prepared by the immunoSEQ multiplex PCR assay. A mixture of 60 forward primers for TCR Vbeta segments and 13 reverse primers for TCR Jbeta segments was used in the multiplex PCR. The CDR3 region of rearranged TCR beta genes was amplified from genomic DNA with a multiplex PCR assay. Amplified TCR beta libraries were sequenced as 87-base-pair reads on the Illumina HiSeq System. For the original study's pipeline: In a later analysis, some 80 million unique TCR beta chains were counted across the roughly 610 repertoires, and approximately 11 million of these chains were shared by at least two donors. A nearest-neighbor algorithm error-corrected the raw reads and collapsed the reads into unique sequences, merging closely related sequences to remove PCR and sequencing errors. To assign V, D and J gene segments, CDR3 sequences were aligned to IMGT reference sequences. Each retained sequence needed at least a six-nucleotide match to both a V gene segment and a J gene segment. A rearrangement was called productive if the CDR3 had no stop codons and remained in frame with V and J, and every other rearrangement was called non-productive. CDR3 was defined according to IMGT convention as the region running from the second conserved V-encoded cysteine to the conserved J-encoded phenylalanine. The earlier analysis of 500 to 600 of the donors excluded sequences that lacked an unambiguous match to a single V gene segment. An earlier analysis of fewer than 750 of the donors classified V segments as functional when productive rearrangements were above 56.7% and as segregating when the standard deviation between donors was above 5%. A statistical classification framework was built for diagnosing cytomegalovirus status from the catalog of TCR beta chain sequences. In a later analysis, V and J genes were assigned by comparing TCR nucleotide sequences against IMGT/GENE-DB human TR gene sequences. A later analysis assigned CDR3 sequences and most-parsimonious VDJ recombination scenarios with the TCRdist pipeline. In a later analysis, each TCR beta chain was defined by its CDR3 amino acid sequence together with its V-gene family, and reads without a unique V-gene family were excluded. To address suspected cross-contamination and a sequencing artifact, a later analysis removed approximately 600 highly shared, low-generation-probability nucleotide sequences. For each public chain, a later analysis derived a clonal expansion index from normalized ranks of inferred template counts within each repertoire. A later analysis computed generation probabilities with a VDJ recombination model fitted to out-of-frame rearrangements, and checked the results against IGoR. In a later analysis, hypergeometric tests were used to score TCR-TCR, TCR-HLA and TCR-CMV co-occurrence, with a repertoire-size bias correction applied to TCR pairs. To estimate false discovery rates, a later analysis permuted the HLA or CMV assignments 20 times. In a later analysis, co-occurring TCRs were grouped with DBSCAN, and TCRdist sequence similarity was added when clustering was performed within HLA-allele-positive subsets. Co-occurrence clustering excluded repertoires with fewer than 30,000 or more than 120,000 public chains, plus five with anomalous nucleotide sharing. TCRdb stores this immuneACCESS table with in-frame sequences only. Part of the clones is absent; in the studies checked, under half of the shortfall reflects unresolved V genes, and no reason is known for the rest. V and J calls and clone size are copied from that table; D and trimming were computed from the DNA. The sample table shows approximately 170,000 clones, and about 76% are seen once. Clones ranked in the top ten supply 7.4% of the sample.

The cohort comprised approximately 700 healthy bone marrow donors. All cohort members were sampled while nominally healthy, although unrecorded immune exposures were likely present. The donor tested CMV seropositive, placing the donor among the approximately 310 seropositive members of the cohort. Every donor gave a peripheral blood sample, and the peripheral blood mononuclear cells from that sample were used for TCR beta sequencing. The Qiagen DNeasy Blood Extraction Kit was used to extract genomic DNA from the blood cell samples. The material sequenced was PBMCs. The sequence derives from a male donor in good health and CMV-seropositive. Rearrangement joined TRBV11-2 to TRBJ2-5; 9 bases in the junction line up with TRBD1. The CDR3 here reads CASSFYTGGRETQYF. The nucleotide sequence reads TGTGCCAGCAGCTTTTATACAGGGGGCAGGGAGACCCAGTACTTC.